What follows describes a single T cell receptor (beta chain). The table came from immunoSEQ multiplex PCR; TCRdb's copy has only in-frame clones and leaves some out. Found here are tens of thousands of clones, roughly 88% of them singletons; the top ten hold 12%. This entry belongs to a study of T cell responses to AZD1222 COVID-19 vaccine. Germline V lookup: CDR1 MNHNS, CDR2 SASEGT. The CDR3 runs to 15 residues. V gave up 2 bases and J gave up 3 bases; unmatched junction bases: 0. Second-dose schedules of about 4 or about 12 weeks were combined. The sample in question was peripheral blood, obtained 28 days after the second AZD1222 dose. The source of this sequence is an adult who received the AZD1222 COVID-19 vaccine. The V and J genes are TRBV6-1 and TRBJ2-2, with 10 positions matching TRBD2. The CDR3 spells CASSELAGDTGELFF. The DNA for the CDR3 is TGTGCCAGCAGTGAACTAGCGGGGGACACCGGGGAGCTGTTTTTT.